This T cell receptor (beta chain) was obtained from a study of shared clonotypes between healthy human individuals. As defined, naive CD8 cells were CD45RO-negative and positively selected for CCR7, with terminally differentiated effector memory CD45RA+ cells excluded. Adult donors, all healthy and HIV-negative, had no recent acute infections or vaccinations. Each sample came from a Caucasian adult donor living in Nashville, Tennessee. Turning to this clone: Its antigen is currently unknown.

J was trimmed by 7 bases and V by 0 bases; bases with no gene match: 5. Per germline, CDR1 SGDLS and CDR2 YYNGEE. This CDR3 has 15 amino acids. Libraries were prepared by immunoSEQ multiplex PCR; TCRdb keeps only in-frame clonotypes and omits some of them. The sample consists of about 2.1 million clones, 85% to 95% of them appearing once. Study-level findings and limits: Generation probabilities were higher for clonotypes shared across all four sorted-subset donors than for unshared ones.

This TCR came from a man aged 18 to 30 in good health. Some clones in this sample may be carry-over from other donors' samples. Material for sequencing was naive CD8+ T cells from PBMCs. The gene calls are TRBV9 and TRBJ2-1; 9 bases match TRBD2. CDR3 nucleotides: TGTGCCAGCAGCGTAGATGGCGGGAGGGCAAATGAGCAGTTCTTC. It translates to CASSVDGGRANEQFF.